The 3 T cell receptor beta chains below were found in one sample sequenced in a study of T cell responses to AZD1222 COVID-19 vaccine. Profiling relied on immunoSEQ multiplex PCR, and the TCRdb table lists in-frame clones only, not all of them. Found here are about 120,000 clones, about 93% of them singletons; the top ten hold 4% to 4.5%. Specimen: peripheral blood, collected 28 days after the second dose of the MenACWY control vaccine. The receptors shown here come from an adult who received the MenACWY meningococcal vaccine as a control.

This clone came up once. The chain is built from TRBV24-1 and TRBJ2-1; tentatively, D is TRBD2 (5 bases). This CDR3 region has 16 residues. Germline CDR1 KGHDR, CDR2 SFDVKD. Trimming shortened V by 3 bases and J by 4 bases, and 15 bases separated the two germline ends. CDR3 DNA sequence: TGTGCCACCAGTGATGCACAACTAGGAGAGTACAATGAGCAGTTCTTC. Amino acids: CATSDAQLGEYNEQFF.

This clone was detected once. This rearrangement joins TRBV7-3 to TRBJ2-6; no reliable D call. The length of the CDR3 is 15 residues. Trimming took 1 base from V and 0 from J, leaving 4 bases between them. Per germline, CDR1 SGHTA and CDR2 FQGTGA. CDR3 sequence: CASSLMGSGANVLTF. The CDR3 DNA follows: TGTGCCAGCAGCTTAATGGGCTCTGGGGCCAACGTCCTGACTTTC.

The chain is built from TRBV27 and TRBJ1-1, with a tentative D call TRBD1 (6 bases). Germline CDR1 is MNHEY and CDR2 is SMNVEV (reference sequence). Trimming pared 2 bases from V and 5 bases from J, leaving 9 bases between. The CDR3 is made up of 13 amino acids. This CDR3 reads CASSLLGQTEAFF. The CDR3, as DNA: TGTGCCAGCAGTTTACTAGGACAGACTGAAGCTTTCTTT.